This T cell receptor (beta chain) was identified in a study of blood T cell repertoires in COVID-19. Participant ages covered roughly 18 to 89 years across some 25 US areas. V dropped 3 bases and J dropped 7 bases, with 13 bases sitting between them. This CDR3 region has 13 residues. TCRdb's table, derived via immunoSEQ multiplex PCR, lists solely in-frame clones and lacks some. This table holds roughly 140,000 clones, about 89% found once. The sample was PBMCs or T cells enriched from blood (not recorded which). J is TRBJ2-7 and V is TRBV12-3 or TRBV12-4; TRBD1 is a possible D gene (6 bases). This TCR was recovered from a man aged 55 to 70 who had recovered from COVID-19. The CDR3: CASSFPGAREQYF. The CDR3 DNA reads as TGTGCCAGCAGTTTTCCAGGGGCAAGGGAGCAGTACTTC.